This T cell receptor beta chain was profiled in a study of T cell repertoires in cytomegalovirus infection. Study-wide context: It can be stated that public TCR beta signatures indicated CMV infection as well as a matching HLA type. The study's findings and limits: The cumulative frequency of public TCR beta families identified carriers of CMV plus the relevant HLA.

TCRdb processed the reads anew with MiXCR; each CDR3 protein has one entry. This table has 600,000 to 800,000 distinct CDR3 sequences, 20% to 30% appearing once. With regard to this clonotype: Antigen unknown.

Germline V gene data show CDR1 as MNHEY and CDR2 as SMNVEV (reference sequence). CDR3 length: 14 amino acids. V lost 2 bases and J lost 4, with 8 bases in between. This receptor was taken from a human donor in good health (CMV status not recorded). Some clones in this sample may be carry-over from other donors' samples. J is TRBJ2-2 and V is TRBV27; D not certain. Sequencing input: CD8+ T cells from PBMCs. The CDR3 nucleotides read TGTGCCAGCAGTTTAATTGGAAGCACCGGGGAGCTGTTTTTT. Residues: CASSLIGSTGELFF.